This entry lists 23 T cell receptor beta chains sequenced from one sample in a study of CD8 T cells in Susac syndrome. With random hexamers, reverse transcription was performed on about 0.5 to 1 ug of RNA. TCRdb analysed the immunoSEQ multiplex PCR reads with MiXCR anew, one entry per CDR3 protein. The repertoire consists of about 300,000 distinct CDR3 sequences, with around 84% occurring once and the leading ten covering over 0.095%. The specimen sequenced was CD8+ T cells from PBMCs. These receptors were obtained from a human donor with multiple sclerosis.

The genes are TRBV4-1 and TRBJ1-1, with unresolved D. The CDR3 is made up of 13 amino acids. Germline lookup yields CDR1 MGHRA and CDR2 YSYEKL. The ends were cut back, 0 bases at V and 3 bases at J, with 5 bases in the middle. CDR3 sequence reads: CASSQDLDTEAFF. For the CDR3, the DNA is TGCGCCAGCAGCCAAGATTTGGACACTGAAGCTTTCTTT.

This clonotype was counted between two and nine times. The rearrangement links TRBV7-2 to TRBJ2-5, with D uncertain. Looked up from germline, CDR1 is SGHTA and CDR2 is FQGNSA. CDR3 size: 15 residues. V lost 4 bases and J lost 4, with 16 bases in between. The CDR3 sequence: CASSSNILSGETQYF. CDR3 coding DNA: TGTGCCAGCAGCTCCAACATTTTATCCGGAGAGACCCAGTACTTC. Filled out from reference TRBV7-2 and TRBJ2-5, the complete variable domain reads GAGVSQSPSNKVTEKGKDVELRCDPISGHTALYWYRQSLGQGLEFLIYFQGNSAPDKSGLPSDRFSAERTGGSVSTLTIQRTQQEDSAVYLCASSSNILSGETQYFGPGTRLLVL.

The rearrangement links TRBV7-9 to TRBJ2-7; either TRBD1 or TRBD2 may fit D (5 bases each). The CDR3 runs to 15 residues. The germline gives CDR1 SEHNR, CDR2 FQNEAQ (reference sequence). V was trimmed by 7 bases and J by 3 bases, leaving 19 bases between them. In DNA form, the CDR3 reads TGTGCCAGCATGGGGGATACGGGGTCTCACTACGAGCAGTACTTC. Translated, it gives CASMGDTGSHYEQYF.

This chain uses TRBV12-5 with TRBJ2-1, with 10 positions matching TRBD1. V was pared by 7 bases and J by 8 bases, with 8 bases of the junction left unmatched. The germline gives CDR1 LGHNT, CDR2 FRNRAP. This CDR3 is built from 14 residues. Here the CDR3 reads CASDPTGGMYEQFF. The CDR3 bases are TGTGCTAGTGATCCGACAGGGGGCATGTATGAGCAGTTCTTC.

The V call is TRBV9, the J call TRBJ2-4, with D possibly matching TRBD1 (6 bases). Between the trimmed V and J ends, which lost 4 bases and 1 base, there was a span of 15 bases. CDR1 SGDLS and CDR2 YYNGEE come from the germline V gene. This CDR3 contains 16 residues. CDR3 in amino acids: CASSPRTDGAKNIQYF. For the CDR3, the DNA is TGTGCCAGCAGCCCAAGGACAGACGGGGCCAAAAACATTCAGTACTTC.

The chain is built from TRBV19 and TRBJ1-5; 7 bases align to TRBD1. The CDR3 contains 15 residues. The germline gives CDR1 LNHDA, CDR2 SQIVND (reference sequence). V was clipped by 5 bases and J by 2 bases; unmatched bases: 6. In DNA form, the CDR3 reads TGTGCCAGTAGTCCCCTTACAGGGGGCAATCAGCCCCAGCATTTT. Protein sequence: CASSPLTGGNQPQHF.

V is TRBV27 and J is TRBJ1-6, with 7 positions matching TRBD1. V lost 5 bases, J lost 10 bases, and 11 bases stayed unmatched. CDR3 length equals 15 residues. The V gene's germline CDR1 is MNHEY and CDR2 SMNVEV (reference sequence). CDR3 protein: CASSEMTGRGSPLHF. The CDR3 nucleotides read TGTGCCAGCAGTGAGATGACAGGGAGGGGATCACCCCTCCACTTT.

This chain joins TRBV4-1 and TRBJ1-5; tentative D call: TRBD1 (6 bases). V was shortened by 2 bases and J by 4 bases, with 12 bases between the two germline ends. CDR3 size: 15 residues. Looked up from germline, CDR1 is MGHRA and CDR2 is YSYEKL. The CDR3 here is CASSQIGGTNQPQHF. The CDR3 DNA sequence: TGCGCCAGCAGCCAAATAGGCGGGACAAATCAGCCCCAGCATTTT.

In its sample, this clonotype was seen once. The genes are TRBV24-1 and TRBJ2-1; 10 bases line up with TRBD2. The CDR3 runs to 13 residues. The trim removed 7 bases at V and 8 bases at J, leaving 4 bases unmatched. Germline assignment: CDR1 KGHDR and CDR2 SFDVKD. CDR3: CATSSGRVDEQFF. CDR3 nucleotide sequence: TGTGCCACCAGCAGCGGGAGGGTCGATGAGCAGTTCTTC.

V usage is TRBV27 and J usage is TRBJ2-1, with unresolved D. The CDR3 covers 15 residues. The germline gives CDR1 MNHEY, CDR2 SMNVEV (reference sequence). Trimming stripped 5 bases from V and 3 bases from J, with 14 bases between. The chain's CDR3 is CASSADHPNYNEQFF. The CDR3 DNA reads as TGTGCCAGCAGTGCGGACCACCCAAACTACAATGAGCAGTTCTTC.

This chain joins TRBV5-1 and TRBJ1-1; the D gene is possibly TRBD1 (6 bases). Trimming pared 0 bases from V and 3 bases from J, leaving 15 bases between. Germline CDR1 is SGHRS and CDR2 is YFSETQ. The CDR3 has 16 residues. The CDR3 here is CASSLGNDPGDTEAFF. DNA of the CDR3: TGCGCCAGCAGCTTGGGGAACGATCCAGGGGACACTGAAGCTTTCTTT.

The J gene is TRBJ1-1, the V gene TRBV19; 7 nucleotides line up with TRBD1. CDR1 and CDR2 from the germline V gene are LNHDA and SQIVND (reference sequence). CDR3 length: 17 residues. The J segment lost 1 base and the V segment lost 6 bases, leaving 14 bases of the junction unmatched. CDR3 sequence reads: CASSIRGSLRENTEAFF. The CDR3 DNA follows: TGTGCCAGTAGCATCAGGGGGTCCCTTAGGGAGAACACTGAAGCTTTCTTT.

This chain joins TRBV5-1 and TRBJ2-7; D might be TRBD2 (6 bases). The CDR3 is 17 amino acids. Trimming removed 0 bases at V and 4 bases at J, with 20 bases between. Germline values: CDR1 SGHRS, CDR2 YFSETQ. The DNA for the CDR3 is TGCGCCAGCAGCTTGGTATGGTTCGGGAGAGGTATTTACGAGCAGTACTTC. Translation: CASSLVWFGRGIYEQYF.

The rearrangement links TRBV12-3 or TRBV12-4 to TRBJ1-2; D gene unclear. The CDR3 length is 14 residues. V lost 2 bases to trimming and J lost 7 bases, with 14 bases between them. The CDR3 loop reads CASSLSNRTPGYTF. CDR3 bases: TGTGCCAGCAGTTTAAGTAATAGGACGCCTGGCTACACCTTC.

The V gene is TRBV27, the J gene TRBJ2-3; D is perhaps TRBD2 (5 bases). Germline values: CDR1 MNHEY, CDR2 SMNVEV (reference sequence). The V end lost 6 bases, the J end lost 5 bases, and 9 bases lay between the germline ends. There are 12 residues in the CDR3. In DNA, the CDR3 is TGTGCCAGCAGCTACACTAGAGATACGCAGTATTTT. Translation: CASSYTRDTQYF.

The chain joins TRBV27 to TRBJ1-2, with D unresolved. Germline CDR1 MNHEY, CDR2 SMNVEV (reference sequence). The CDR3 extends over 14 amino acids. Trimming shortened V by 2 bases and J by 8 bases, and 15 bases separated the two germline ends. In DNA form, the CDR3 reads TGTGCCAGCAGTTTACATCCGCTGTATAGGGGCTACACCTTC. Its translation: CASSLHPLYRGYTF.

The chain recombines TRBV27 with TRBJ1-1; D unresolved. V was clipped by 0 bases and J by 5 bases, with 7 bases between them. Germline V lookup: CDR1 MNHEY, CDR2 SMNVEV (reference sequence). CDR3 length equals 13 residues. CDR3 region: CASSLSWQTEAFF. In nucleotides, the CDR3 is TGTGCCAGCAGTTTATCCTGGCAGACTGAAGCTTTCTTT.

V gene TRBV6-1 combines with J gene TRBJ2-7; D is possibly TRBD1 (5 bases). From germline, CDR1 is MNHNS and CDR2 SASEGT. This CDR3 has 13 amino acids. V lost 7 bases and J lost 2, with 12 bases in between. The CDR3 loop is CASKGAGTYEQYF. In nucleotides, the CDR3 is TGTGCCAGCAAAGGGGCAGGAACCTACGAGCAGTACTTC.

This chain connects TRBV27 to TRBJ1-5; the D is unclear. V lost 8 bases and J 1 base, leaving 9 bases between the germline ends. This CDR3 contains 13 residues. Germline loops: CDR1 MNHEY, CDR2 SMNVEV (reference sequence). In nucleotides, the CDR3 is TGTGCCAGCCAAGGGCAGAGCAATCAGCCCCAGCATTTT. Amino acid sequence: CASQGQSNQPQHF.

This chain links TRBV5-6 with TRBJ1-3; weak D call: TRBD1 (6 bases). Germline CDR1 is SGHDT and CDR2 is YYEEEE. The CDR3 runs to 17 residues. V dropped 3 bases and J dropped 0 bases, with 16 bases sitting between them. The CDR3 here is CASSYGTTLTSGNTIYF. In DNA form, the CDR3 reads TGTGCCAGCAGCTACGGGACAACGCTAACCTCTGGAAACACCATATATTTT.

The V and J genes are TRBV11-2 and TRBJ2-7; 9 nucleotides match TRBD1. The germline V gene encodes CDR1 SGHAT and CDR2 FQNNGV. The CDR3 is 17 residues long. V dropped 1 base and J dropped 5; count of bases not matched to a gene: 12. The CDR3: CASSLGIGTGRFDEQYF. CDR3 sequence (DNA): TGTGCCAGCAGCTTAGGTATTGGGACAGGGAGGTTCGACGAGCAGTACTTC.

The sample holds a few counts of this clonotype. The chain uses TRBV9 and TRBJ2-7, with D possibly TRBD1 on 6 matching bases. Per the germline V gene, CDR1 is SGDLS and CDR2 is YYNGEE. The CDR3 sequence is 15 residues long. V lost 0 bases and J 7 bases, leaving 17 bases between the germline ends. CDR3 in amino acids: CASSVEGTPTSEQYF. CDR3 nucleotide sequence: TGTGCCAGCAGCGTAGAGGGGACACCTACGTCGGAGCAGTACTTC.

This clonotype was recorded a few times. The chain combines TRBV7-3 with TRBJ2-3, with 7 bases matching TRBD2. CDR3 length: 17 residues. V dropped 4 bases and J dropped 5; count of bases not matched to a gene: 15. CDR1 and CDR2 from the germline V gene are SGHTA and FQGTGA. As DNA, the CDR3 is TGTGCCAGCAGCTCTGGGTGGACTAGTAATCATGTAGATACGCAGTATTTT. This translates into CASSSGWTSNHVDTQYF. Looking up the rest from reference TRBV7-3 and TRBJ2-3 gives the full variable domain: GAGVSQTPSNKVTEKGKYVELRCDPISGHTALYWYRQSLGQGPEFLIYFQGTGAADDSGLPNDRFFAVRPEGSVSTLKIQRTERGDSAVYLCASSSGWTSNHVDTQYFGPGTRLTVL.